These 27 T cell receptor beta chains originate from one sample sequenced in a study of blood T cell repertoires in COVID-19. Method: immunoSEQ multiplex PCR; TCRdb's copy keeps in-frame clones and lacks some. The top ten hold 36% of the sample, which has 80,000 or so clones, 82% seen once. The sample consisted of peripheral blood. The receptors stem from a woman in her 70s with acute or convalescent COVID-19.

The chain is built from TRBV7-3 and TRBJ2-3; 9 bases are shared with TRBD2. V gave up 2 bases and J gave up 5 bases; unmatched junction bases: 8. This CDR3 spans 16 amino acids. Per the germline V gene, CDR1 is SGHTA and CDR2 is FQGTGA. The DNA for the CDR3 is TGTGCCAGCAGCTTATACGGCGGGAGGGCCGGAGATACGCAGTATTTT. Its protein is CASSLYGGRAGDTQYF.

Concerning this clone: One end of the junction is discordant with germline, which a read error may explain. The chain carries TRBV27 and TRBJ2-1; 15 positions agree with TRBD2. The CDR3 consists of 19 residues. Germline CDR1 MNHEY, CDR2 SMNVEV (reference sequence). The CDR3 bases are TGTGCCAGCATTTTAAGGACTAGCGGGAGGGCTCTAGAAGGCAATGAGCAGTTCTTC. Amino acids: CASILRTSGRALEGNEQFF.

V and J are TRBV15 and TRBJ2-5; D is unresolved. Germline CDR1 and CDR2: LNHNV and YYDKDF (reference sequence). With 0 bases removed from V and 2 bases from J, the gap between germline ends came to 10 bases. CDR3 length: 15 amino acids. The CDR3 protein is CATSRDRVSQETQYF. CDR3 DNA: TGTGCCACCAGCAGAGATCGTGTCAGTCAAGAGACCCAGTACTTC.

The chain has TRBV5-5 and TRBJ2-6; D is ambiguous. V lost 0 bases, J lost 0 bases, and 7 bases lay in between. The CDR3 loop spans 16 amino acids. CDR1 and CDR2 from the germline V gene are SGHKS and YYEKEE (reference sequence). CDR3 nucleotide sequence: TGTGCCAGCAGCTTGGCCCGAGTCTCTGGGGCCAACGTCCTGACTTTC. Its protein product is CASSLARVSGANVLTF.

The CDR3: CASGREPSYEQYF. The CDR3 DNA reads as TGTGCCAGCGGCCGGGAGCCTTCCTACGAGCAGTACTTC. V usage is TRBV6-5 and J usage is TRBJ2-7, with D tentatively TRBD2 (6 bases). V lost 8 bases and J lost 1, with 12 bases in between. Germline V gene sequence: CDR1 MNHEY, CDR2 SVGAGI. The CDR3 runs 13 residues.

This clone was picked up many times. V and J are TRBV7-9 and TRBJ2-7, with 9 bases aligning to TRBD1. Germline values: CDR1 SEHNR, CDR2 FQNEAQ (reference sequence). CDR3 length equals 18 residues. J was trimmed by 0 bases and V by 5 bases; bases with no gene match: 14. In nucleotides, the CDR3 is TGTGCCAGCAGCCCTACCCCGGCCTCGGGACAGGGCTCCTACGAGCAGTACTTC. Translation: CASSPTPASGQGSYEQYF.

CDR3 sequence (DNA): TGTGCCAGCAGCGCGGGGGGAGCGGGCCTAGGGGATGAGCAGTTCTTC. It specifies CASSAGGAGLGDEQFF. The chain joins TRBV9 to TRBJ2-1; 7 nucleotides line up with TRBD2. Germline V CDR1 and CDR2: SGDLS, YYNGEE. The CDR3 loop spans 16 amino acids. V lost 3 bases and J lost 8; bases outside the gene matches: 14.

The rearrangement joins TRBV27 to TRBJ1-2; the match to TRBD1 covers 8 bases. Germline trimming cut 6 bases from V and 8 bases from J; bases unmatched to any gene: 8. The CDR3 is 13 amino acids. Germline CDR1 is MNHEY and CDR2 is SMNVEV (reference sequence). For the CDR3, the DNA is TGTGCCAGCAGCTACCTGGACAGGGTAGGCTACACCTTC. It encodes CASSYLDRVGYTF.

The chain uses TRBV6-2 or TRBV6-3 and TRBJ2-1; no clear D. V dropped 2 bases and J dropped 2 bases, with 13 bases sitting between them. There are 16 residues in the CDR3. The germline gives CDR1 MNHEY, CDR2 SVGEGT. The CDR3 loop reads CASSYRSGIPYNEQFF. The CDR3, as DNA: TGTGCCAGCAGTTACCGATCCGGTATTCCCTACAATGAGCAGTTCTTC.

This chain joins TRBV19 and TRBJ1-2, with 9 positions matching TRBD1. The V and J ends lost 6 bases and 0 bases, in that order; junction bases with no gene match: 8. CDR1 and CDR2 (germline): LNHDA, SQIVND (reference sequence). The CDR3 is 16 amino acids. The CDR3 DNA reads as TGTGCCAGTAGACCGGGACAGGGAAATACTAACTATGGCTACACCTTC. Amino acid sequence: CASRPGQGNTNYGYTF.

This clone was seen more than once but under ten times. This chain connects TRBV2 to TRBJ1-1; possibly TRBD1 for D (5 bases). This CDR3 spans 13 amino acids. V was trimmed by 7 bases and J by 9 bases, leaving 18 bases between them. The germline gives CDR1 SNHLY, CDR2 FYNNEI. The DNA of the CDR3 is TGTGCCAGCAACGTCGGGGGGTCGGCTCAAGCTTTCTTT. It yields the protein CASNVGGSAQAFF.

The table lists this clone with a count of one. V is TRBV10-3 and J is TRBJ2-5, with 7 positions matching TRBD1. The CDR3 consists of 14 residues. Germline lookup yields CDR1 ENHRY and CDR2 SYGVKD. The trim removed 6 bases at V and 0 bases at J, leaving 4 bases unmatched. This CDR3 is CAISAGTDQETQYF. In nucleotides, the CDR3 is TGTGCCATCAGCGCCGGGACAGACCAAGAGACCCAGTACTTC.

The CDR3 nucleotides read TGCGCCAGCAGCCAAGGGGGGGGGCTGCAGTACTTC. This translates into CASSQGGGLQYF. The V and J genes are TRBV4-1 and TRBJ2-7; possible D gene TRBD2, 7 bases. V lost 1 base and J lost 9, with 10 bases in between. The germline V gene has CDR1 MGHRA and CDR2 YSYEKL. The CDR3 loop spans 12 amino acids.

The gene calls are TRBV20-1 and TRBJ2-1; 7 bases match TRBD2. CDR1 is DFQATT and CDR2 is SNEGSKA in the germline V gene (reference sequence). V gave up 3 bases and J gave up 4 bases; unmatched junction bases: 15. This CDR3 comprises 17 residues. As DNA, the CDR3 is TGCAGTGCTAGTCGGGCTAGCGGCAACCGAAAATACAATGAGCAGTTCTTC. The encoded protein is CSASRASGNRKYNEQFF.

J is TRBJ2-7 and V is TRBV5-5; the D gene is possibly TRBD2 (5 bases). This CDR3 contains 15 residues. CDR1 is SGHKS, CDR2 YYEKEE, per germline (reference sequence). The ends were cut back, 0 bases at V and 2 bases at J, with 12 bases in the middle. In DNA form, the CDR3 reads TGTGCCAGCAGCTTGGGTTCCCTAGCTACCTACGAGCAGTACTTC. This encodes CASSLGSLATYEQYF.

This clone came up a few times. The chain links TRBV2 to TRBJ2-7; the match to TRBD2 covers 10 bases. The junction had 4 bases not matched to a gene; V was cut back by 7 bases and J by 4 bases. This CDR3 is built from 13 residues. Germline assignment: CDR1 SNHLY and CDR2 FYNNEI. For the CDR3, the DNA is TGTGCCAGCAAGCTAGCGGGAGTTTACGAGCAGTACTTC. Amino acid sequence: CASKLAGVYEQYF.

The V gene is TRBV5-1, the J gene TRBJ2-1, with TRBD1 identical over 8 bases. J was trimmed by 1 base and V by 2 bases; bases with no gene match: 5. Germline V CDR1 and CDR2: SGHRS, YFSETQ. The CDR3 totals 16 residues. CDR3 in DNA: TGCGCCAGCAGCTTTACAGGGGGAGCGTCCTACAATGAGCAGTTCTTC. Translation: CASSFTGGASYNEQFF.

V usage is TRBV2 and J usage is TRBJ1-6; the match to TRBD1 covers 9 bases. The CDR3 is made up of 16 amino acids. Germline CDR1 is SNHLY and CDR2 is FYNNEI. Trimming removed 5 bases from V and 8 bases from J; junction bases left unmatched: 10. In DNA, the CDR3 is TGTGCCAGCAGTCCAACACGGGGACAGGGCTATTCACCCCTCCACTTT. Protein: CASSPTRGQGYSPLHF.

This sequence joins TRBV24-1 and TRBJ2-2; 7 nucleotides line up with TRBD2. CDR1 and CDR2 from the germline V gene are KGHDR and SFDVKD. This CDR3 comprises 19 residues. V gave up 4 bases and J gave up 0 bases; unmatched junction bases: 13. CDR3 sequence reads: CATSDGRRLAYSNTGELFF. In nucleotides, the CDR3 is TGTGCCACCAGTGACGGGAGGCGACTAGCCTACTCGAACACCGGGGAGCTGTTTTTT.

A few counts support this clone. This chain's CDR3 is CASSLNGGNINQPQHF. CDR3 nucleotides: TGTGCCAGCAGTTTGAATGGGGGGAACATCAATCAGCCCCAGCATTTT. The V call is TRBV27, the J call TRBJ1-5; possible D gene TRBD1, 5 bases. V lost 3 bases and J lost 3, with 15 bases in between. Looked up from germline, CDR1 is MNHEY and CDR2 is SMNVEV (reference sequence). The CDR3 spans 16 residues.

This clone appeared a single time. J is TRBJ1-1 and V is TRBV2; D is unresolved. V lost 1 base and J 0 bases, leaving 9 bases between the germline ends. Germline values: CDR1 SNHLY, CDR2 FYNNEI. CDR3 length: 15 amino acids. The CDR3 DNA follows: TGTGCCAGCAGTGAAGAGAGACTTTTGAACACTGAAGCTTTCTTT. It yields the protein CASSEERLLNTEAFF.

The chain couples TRBV19 to TRBJ1-6; 8 bases are a match to TRBD1. The CDR3 covers 14 residues. In germline, CDR1 is LNHDA, CDR2 SQIVND (reference sequence). Trimming took 6 bases from V and 7 from J; bases not matched to a gene: 5. The CDR3 protein is CASSGQGGNSPLHF. In nucleotides, the CDR3 is TGTGCCAGTAGCGGACAGGGAGGGAATTCACCCCTCCACTTT. The full variable domain, completed using reference TRBV19 and TRBJ1-6, is DGGITQSPKYLFRKEGQNVTLSCEQNLNHDAMYWYRQDPGQGLRLIYYSQIVNDFQKGDIAEGYSVSREKKESFPLTVTSAQKNPTAFYLCASSGQGGNSPLHFGNGTRLTVT.

This chain links TRBV20-1 with TRBJ2-1, with 8 positions matching TRBD2. The J segment lost 4 bases and the V segment lost 3 bases, leaving 11 bases of the junction unmatched. CDR1 is DFQATT, CDR2 SNEGSKA, per germline (reference sequence). The CDR3 is 16 residues long. CDR3 sequence reads: CSASVFSGKSYNEQFF. For the CDR3, the DNA is TGCAGTGCTAGTGTCTTTAGCGGGAAGTCATACAATGAGCAGTTCTTC.

The chain uses TRBV6-5 and TRBJ1-2; D not resolved. Germline lookup yields CDR1 MNHEY and CDR2 SVGAGI. This CDR3 has 13 residues. CDR3 nucleotide sequence: TGTGCTGTGCAGGACTTAGGATCCTATGGCTACACCTTC. It codes for CAVQDLGSYGYTF.

CDR3 DNA sequence: TGTGCCAGCAGCCATCAAACAGGGGGCACAGATACGCAGTATTTT. This translates into CASSHQTGGTDTQYF. The V call is TRBV5-5, the J call TRBJ2-3, with TRBD1 identical over 7 bases. CDR1 is SGHKS and CDR2 is YYEKEE in the germline V gene (reference sequence). V was clipped by 4 bases and J by 1 base; unmatched bases: 6. The CDR3 spans 15 residues.

The V call is TRBV10-2, the J call TRBJ2-1; weak D call: TRBD2 (6 bases). V dropped 5 bases and J dropped 4 bases, with 12 bases sitting between them. The germline gives CDR1 WSHSY, CDR2 SAAADI. The CDR3 has 14 amino acids. DNA for the CDR3: TGCGCCAGCAGTCGGGACTCAAGATACAATGAGCAGTTCTTC. Its translation is CASSRDSRYNEQFF.

In its sample, this clone was seen many times. The chain has TRBV2 and TRBJ1-5, with D maybe TRBD1 (6 bases). V was shortened by 6 bases and J by 0 bases, with 18 bases between the two germline ends. Germline V gene lookup returns CDR1 SNHLY and CDR2 FYNNEI. The CDR3 runs 17 residues. CDR3 DNA: TGTGCCAGCAGGGGGGAACAGGGATTATATAGCAATCAGCCCCAGCATTTT. Translation gives CASRGEQGLYSNQPQHF.